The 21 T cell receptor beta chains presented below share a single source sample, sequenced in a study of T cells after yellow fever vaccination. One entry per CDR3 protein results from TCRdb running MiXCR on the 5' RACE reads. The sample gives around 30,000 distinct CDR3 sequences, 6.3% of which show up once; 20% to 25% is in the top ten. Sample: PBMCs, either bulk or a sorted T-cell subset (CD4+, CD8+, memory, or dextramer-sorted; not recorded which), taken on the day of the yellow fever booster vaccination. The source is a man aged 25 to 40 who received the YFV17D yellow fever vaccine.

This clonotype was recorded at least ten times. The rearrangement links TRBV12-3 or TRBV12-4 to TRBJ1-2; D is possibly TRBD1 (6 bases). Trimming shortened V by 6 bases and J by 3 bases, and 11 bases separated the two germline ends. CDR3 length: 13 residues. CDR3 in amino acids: CASSPGEYYGYTF. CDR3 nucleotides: TGTGCCAGCAGCCCAGGGGAGTACTATGGCTACACCTTC.

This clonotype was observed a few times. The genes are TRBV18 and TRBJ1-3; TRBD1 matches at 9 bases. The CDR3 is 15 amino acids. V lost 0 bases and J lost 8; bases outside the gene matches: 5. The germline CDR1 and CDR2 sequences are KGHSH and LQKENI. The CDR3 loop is CASSPPGQGRDTIYF. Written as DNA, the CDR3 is TGTGCCAGCTCACCACCGGGACAGGGTCGGGACACCATATATTTT.

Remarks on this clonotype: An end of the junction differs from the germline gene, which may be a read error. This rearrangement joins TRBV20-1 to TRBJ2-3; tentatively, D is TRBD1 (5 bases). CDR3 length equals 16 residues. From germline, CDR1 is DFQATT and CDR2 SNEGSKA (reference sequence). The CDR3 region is CCAVRPTEFKSDTQYF. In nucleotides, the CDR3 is TGCTGTGCTGTTCGCCCGACAGAGTTTAAATCGGATACGCAGTATTTT.

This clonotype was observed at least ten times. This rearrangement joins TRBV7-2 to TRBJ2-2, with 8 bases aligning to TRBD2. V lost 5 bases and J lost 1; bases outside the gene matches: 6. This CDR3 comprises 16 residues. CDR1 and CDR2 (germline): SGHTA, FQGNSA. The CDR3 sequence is CASSPLAGWNTGELFF. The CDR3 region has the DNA TGTGCCAGCAGCCCCCTAGCGGGTTGGAACACCGGGGAGCTGTTTTTT.

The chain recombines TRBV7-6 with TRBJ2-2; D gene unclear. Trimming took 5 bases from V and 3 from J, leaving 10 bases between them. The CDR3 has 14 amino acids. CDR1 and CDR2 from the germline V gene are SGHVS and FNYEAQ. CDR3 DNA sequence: TGTGCCAGCAGCGCGATGACCCACACCGGGGAGCTGTTTTTT. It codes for CASSAMTHTGELFF.

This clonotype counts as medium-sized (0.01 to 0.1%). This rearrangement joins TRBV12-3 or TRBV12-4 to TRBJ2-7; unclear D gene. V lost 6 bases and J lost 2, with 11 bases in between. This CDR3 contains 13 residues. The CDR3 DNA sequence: TGTGCCAGCAGGCCGGCGATTGCCTACGAGCAGTACTTC. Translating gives CASRPAIAYEQYF.

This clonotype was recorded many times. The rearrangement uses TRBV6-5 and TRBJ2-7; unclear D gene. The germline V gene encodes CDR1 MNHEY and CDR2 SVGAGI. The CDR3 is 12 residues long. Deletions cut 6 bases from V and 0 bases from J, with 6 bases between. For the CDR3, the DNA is TGTGCCAGCAGCCAGAACTCCTACGAGCAGTACTTC. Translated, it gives CASSQNSYEQYF.

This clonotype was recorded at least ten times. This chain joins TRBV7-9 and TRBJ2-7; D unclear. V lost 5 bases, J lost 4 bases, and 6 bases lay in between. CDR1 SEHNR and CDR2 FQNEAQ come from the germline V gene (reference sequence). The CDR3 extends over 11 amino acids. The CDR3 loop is CASSPLYEQYF. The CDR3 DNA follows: TGTGCCAGCAGCCCCTTGTACGAGCAGTACTTC.

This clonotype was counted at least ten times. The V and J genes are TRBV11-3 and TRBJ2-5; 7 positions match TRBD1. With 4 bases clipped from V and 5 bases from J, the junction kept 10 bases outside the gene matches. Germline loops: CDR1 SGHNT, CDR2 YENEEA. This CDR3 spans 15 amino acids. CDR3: CASSYRQGVGETQYF. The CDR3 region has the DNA TGTGCCAGCAGCTATCGACAGGGTGTAGGGGAGACCCAGTACTTC. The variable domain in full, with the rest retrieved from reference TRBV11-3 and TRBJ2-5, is EAGVVQSPRYKIIEKKQPVAFWCNPISGHNTLYWYLQNLGQGPELLIRYENEEAVDDSQLPKDRFSAERLKGVDSTLKIQPAELGDSAVYLCASSYRQGVGETQYFGPGTRLLVL.

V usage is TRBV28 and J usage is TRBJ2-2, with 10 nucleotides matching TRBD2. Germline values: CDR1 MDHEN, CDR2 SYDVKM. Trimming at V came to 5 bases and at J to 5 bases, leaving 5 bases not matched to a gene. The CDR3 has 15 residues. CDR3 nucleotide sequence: TGTGCCAGCAGTACCTCGACTAGCGGGACCGGGGAGCTGTTTTTT. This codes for CASSTSTSGTGELFF.

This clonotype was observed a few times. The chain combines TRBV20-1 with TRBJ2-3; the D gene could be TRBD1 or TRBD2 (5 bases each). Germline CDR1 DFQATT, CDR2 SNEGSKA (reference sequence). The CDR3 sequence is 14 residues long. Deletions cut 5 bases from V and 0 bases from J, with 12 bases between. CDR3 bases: TGCAGTGCTGGGGGTTCTTCTAGCACAGATACGCAGTATTTT. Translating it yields CSAGGSSSTDTQYF.

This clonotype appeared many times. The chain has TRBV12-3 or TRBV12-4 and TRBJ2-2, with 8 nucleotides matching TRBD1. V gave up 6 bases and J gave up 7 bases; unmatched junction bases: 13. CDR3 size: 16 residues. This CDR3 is CASRPPGQVGIGELFF. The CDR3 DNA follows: TGTGCCAGCAGGCCTCCGGGACAGGTTGGAATCGGGGAGCTGTTTTTT.

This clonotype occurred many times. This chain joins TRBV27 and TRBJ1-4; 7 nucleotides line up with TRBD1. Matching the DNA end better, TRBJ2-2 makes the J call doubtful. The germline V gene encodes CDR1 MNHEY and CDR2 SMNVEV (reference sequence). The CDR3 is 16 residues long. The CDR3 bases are TGTGCCAGCAGTTCCCAATTCTCGACAGGGCGTAAGGAGCTGTTTTTT. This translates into CASSSQFSTGRKELFF.

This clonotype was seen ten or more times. In DNA form, the CDR3 reads TGTGCCAGCAGCCCGGGGACAGGGGCTGGCTACGAGCAGTACTTC. Amino acids: CASSPGTGAGYEQYF. V usage is TRBV13 and J usage is TRBJ2-7; 10 bases are shared with TRBD1. Germline-derived CDR1 and CDR2 are PRHDT and FYEKMQ (reference sequence). This CDR3 is 15 amino acids long. V shed 5 bases and J 3 bases; nucleotides not matched to a gene: 7.

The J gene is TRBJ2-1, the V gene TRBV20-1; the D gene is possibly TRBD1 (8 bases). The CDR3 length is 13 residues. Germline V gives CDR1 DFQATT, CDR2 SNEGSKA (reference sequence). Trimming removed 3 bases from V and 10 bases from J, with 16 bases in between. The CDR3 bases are TGCAGTGCTAGTTTACAGGGGGGGAGGGAGCAGTTCTTC. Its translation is CSASLQGGREQFF.

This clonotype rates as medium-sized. CDR3: CASRSSAGNEQFF. The DNA of the CDR3 is TGCGCCAGCAGGAGTAGCGCAGGCAATGAGCAGTTCTTC. V is TRBV10-1 and J is TRBJ2-1, with D perhaps TRBD2 (5 bases). Germline-derived CDR1 and CDR2 are WNHNN and SYGVQD (reference sequence). The CDR3 totals 13 residues. V lost 6 bases and J lost 6, with 12 bases in between.

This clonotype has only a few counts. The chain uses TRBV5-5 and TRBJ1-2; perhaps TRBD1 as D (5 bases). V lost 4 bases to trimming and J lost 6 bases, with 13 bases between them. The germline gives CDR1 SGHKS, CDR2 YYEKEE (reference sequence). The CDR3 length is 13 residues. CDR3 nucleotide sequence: TGTGCCAGCAGCAACACAGGTTTCGATGGCTACACCTTC. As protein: CASSNTGFDGYTF.

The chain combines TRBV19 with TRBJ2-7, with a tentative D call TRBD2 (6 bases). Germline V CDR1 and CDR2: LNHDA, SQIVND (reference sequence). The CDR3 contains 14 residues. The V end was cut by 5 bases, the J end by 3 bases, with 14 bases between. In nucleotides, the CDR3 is TGTGCCAGTAGTCGGGGGTCTGGGGTCTACGAGCAGTACTTC. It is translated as CASSRGSGVYEQYF.

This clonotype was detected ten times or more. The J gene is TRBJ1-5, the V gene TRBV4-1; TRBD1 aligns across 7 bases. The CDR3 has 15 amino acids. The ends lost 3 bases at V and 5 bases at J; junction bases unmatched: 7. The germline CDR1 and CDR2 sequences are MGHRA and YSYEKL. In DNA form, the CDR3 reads TGCGCCAGCAGCCAGGAGGGACAGAGGTATCAGCCCCAGCATTTT. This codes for CASSQEGQRYQPQHF.

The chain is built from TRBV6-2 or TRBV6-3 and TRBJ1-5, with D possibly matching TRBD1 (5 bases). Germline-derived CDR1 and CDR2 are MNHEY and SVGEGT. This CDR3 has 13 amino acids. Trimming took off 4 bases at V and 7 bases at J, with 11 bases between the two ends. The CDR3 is CASSSGIGQPQHF. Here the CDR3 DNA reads TGTGCCAGCAGTTCAGGGATCGGACAGCCCCAGCATTTT.

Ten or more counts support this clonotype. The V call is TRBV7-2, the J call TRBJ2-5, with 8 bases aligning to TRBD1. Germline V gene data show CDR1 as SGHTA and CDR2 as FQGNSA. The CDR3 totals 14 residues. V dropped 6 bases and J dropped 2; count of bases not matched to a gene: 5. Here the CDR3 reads CASRTTGGQETQYF. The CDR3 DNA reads TGTGCCAGCAGAACAACAGGGGGTCAAGAGACCCAGTACTTC. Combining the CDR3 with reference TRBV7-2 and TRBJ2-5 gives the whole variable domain GAGVSQSPSNKVTEKGKDVELRCDPISGHTALYWYRQSLGQGLEFLIYFQGNSAPDKSGLPSDRFSAERTGGSVSTLTIQRTQQEDSAVYLCASRTTGGQETQYFGPGTRLLVL.